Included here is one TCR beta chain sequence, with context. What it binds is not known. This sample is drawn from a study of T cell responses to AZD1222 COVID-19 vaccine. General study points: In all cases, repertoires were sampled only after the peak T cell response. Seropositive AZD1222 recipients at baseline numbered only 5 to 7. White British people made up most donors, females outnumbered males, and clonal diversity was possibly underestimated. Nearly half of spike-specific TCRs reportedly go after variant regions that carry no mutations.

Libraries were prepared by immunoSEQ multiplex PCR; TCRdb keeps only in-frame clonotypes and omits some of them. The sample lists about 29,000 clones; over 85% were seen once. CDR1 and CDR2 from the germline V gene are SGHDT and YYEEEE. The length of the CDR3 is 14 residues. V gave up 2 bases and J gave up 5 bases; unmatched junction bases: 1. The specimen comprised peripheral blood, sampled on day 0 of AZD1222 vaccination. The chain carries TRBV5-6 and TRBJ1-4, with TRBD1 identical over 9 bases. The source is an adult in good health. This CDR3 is CASSFGTGNEKLFF. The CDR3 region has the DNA TGTGCCAGCAGCTTCGGGACAGGGAATGAAAAACTGTTTTTT.